Presented here are 15 T cell receptor beta chains from one specimen sequenced in a study of blood T cell repertoires in COVID-19. Data came from immunoSEQ multiplex PCR; TCRdb stores just in-frame clones and leaves some out. The sample consists of 260,000 or so clones, around four fifths of them appearing once. The sequenced sample consisted of peripheral blood. The origin of the receptors is a man older than 75 with acute or convalescent COVID-19.

The V and J genes are TRBV6-5 and TRBJ1-4, with 8 bases matching TRBD1. The CDR3 covers 14 residues. Looked up from germline, CDR1 is MNHEY and CDR2 is SVGAGI. The J segment lost 4 bases and the V segment lost 8 bases, leaving 6 bases of the junction unmatched. CDR3 sequence (DNA): TGTGCCAGCCTCGACAGGGGCTTTAATGAAAAACTGTTTTTT. Translation: CASLDRGFNEKLFF.

This chain uses TRBV28 with TRBJ2-2, with a possible D match to TRBD2 (5 bases). The germline V gene has CDR1 MDHEN and CDR2 SYDVKM. The CDR3 spans 14 residues. The V and J ends lost 4 bases and 1 base respectively, with 7 bases between them. CDR3 nucleotide sequence: TGTGCCAGCAGTTCGGCGGGGAACACCGGGGAGCTGTTTTTT. It codes for CASSSAGNTGELFF.

The chain carries TRBV10-3 and TRBJ2-3; D ambiguous. V dropped 2 bases and J dropped 4 bases, with 4 bases sitting between them. The germline CDR1 and CDR2 sequences are ENHRY and SYGVKD. CDR3 length equals 12 residues. The CDR3 sequence is CAISEGADTQYF. CDR3 DNA sequence: TGTGCCATCAGTGAGGGAGCAGATACGCAGTATTTT.

This chain connects TRBV2 to TRBJ1-5; D is unresolved. The CDR3 is made up of 15 amino acids. V lost 5 bases and J lost 0, with 11 bases in between. Germline V gene data show CDR1 as SNHLY and CDR2 as FYNNEI. Here the CDR3 reads CASSLTRNSNQPQHF. The CDR3 DNA follows: TGTGCCAGCAGTTTGACAAGGAATAGCAATCAGCCCCAGCATTTT.

The chain uses TRBV4-1 and TRBJ1-5; no firm D call. Trimming removed 0 bases from V and 1 base from J, with 4 bases in between. The germline gives CDR1 MGHRA, CDR2 YSYEKL. The CDR3 has 14 amino acids. This chain's CDR3 is CASSQDQSNQPQHF. The CDR3 nucleotides are TGCGCCAGCAGCCAAGATCAGAGCAATCAGCCCCAGCATTTT.

V and J are TRBV2 and TRBJ1-1, with no clear D. This CDR3 region has 13 residues. Germline V gives CDR1 SNHLY, CDR2 FYNNEI. V was cut by 2 bases and J by 5 bases, with 9 bases left in between. The CDR3 DNA reads TGTGCCAGCAGTGAATTCGGGTTGACTGAAGCTTTCTTT. This encodes CASSEFGLTEAFF.

This rearrangement joins TRBV27 to TRBJ2-1; 12 bases align to TRBD2. The CDR3 contains 15 residues. The V gene's germline CDR1 is MNHEY and CDR2 SMNVEV (reference sequence). Trimming cost V 5 bases and J 10 bases; bases outside gene matches: 9. CDR3 nucleotides: TGTGCCAGCAGTAGACTAGCGGGAGCGTCAGGGGAGCAGTTCTTC. Its protein is CASSRLAGASGEQFF.

The chain employs TRBV2 and TRBJ2-4, with 9 bases that match TRBD2. The V gene's germline CDR1 is SNHLY and CDR2 FYNNEI. CDR3 size: 12 residues. The V segment lost 3 bases and the J segment 11 bases; nucleotides outside the gene matches: 2. The CDR3 reads CASSDQREVQYF. Written as DNA, the CDR3 is TGTGCCAGCAGTGACCAGCGGGAGGTTCAGTACTTC. Together with reference TRBV2 and TRBJ2-4, the CDR3 gives the full variable domain: EPEVTQTPSHQVTQMGQEVILRCVPISNHLYFYWYRQILGQKVEFLVSFYNNEISEKSEIFDDQFSVERPDGSNFTLKIRSTKLEDSAMYFCASSDQREVQYFGAGTRLSVL.

The rearrangement joins TRBV7-9 to TRBJ1-1; 9 positions agree with TRBD1. The V gene end was trimmed by 5 bases and the J gene end by 4 bases; junction bases not matched to a gene: 11. Germline V gives CDR1 SEHNR, CDR2 FQNEAQ (reference sequence). The CDR3 has 16 residues. CDR3 sequence (DNA): TGTGCCAGCAGCCTACAGGGGGCTGTATTTAGCACTGAAGCTTTCTTT. Translating it yields CASSLQGAVFSTEAFF.

V usage is TRBV5-5 and J usage is TRBJ1-1; TRBD1 aligns across 10 bases. Germline V gene data show CDR1 as SGHKS and CDR2 as YYEKEE (reference sequence). V lost 4 bases to trimming and J lost 1 base; unmatched junction nucleotides: 4. CDR3 length: 15 residues. CDR3 DNA: TGTGCCAGCAGCCCGGGACAGGGGTCGAACACTGAAGCTTTCTTT. As protein: CASSPGQGSNTEAFF.

The chain has TRBV11-2 and TRBJ1-2, with a weak D call TRBD1 (6 bases). The germline CDR1 and CDR2 sequences are SGHAT and FQNNGV. V was cut by 5 bases and J by 3 bases, with 7 bases left in between. This CDR3 contains 12 residues. Here the CDR3 DNA reads TGTGCCAGCAGCCACAGGGACTATGGCTACACCTTC. This codes for CASSHRDYGYTF.

The CDR3 region is CASSELGGQARRNTGELFF. The CDR3 DNA reads as TGTGCCAGCAGTGAATTAGGGGGCCAGGCCCGCCGAAACACCGGGGAGCTGTTTTTT. This chain joins TRBV6-1 and TRBJ2-2, with TRBD1 identical over 7 bases. The CDR3 runs 19 residues. The trim removed 2 bases at V and 2 bases at J, leaving 14 bases unmatched. Looked up from germline, CDR1 is MNHNS and CDR2 is SASEGT.

The V call is TRBV5-5, the J call TRBJ2-2; 7 positions agree with TRBD2. Germline CDR1 SGHKS, CDR2 YYEKEE (reference sequence). The CDR3 totals 16 residues. The V gene end was trimmed by 0 bases and the J gene end by 1 base; junction bases not matched to a gene: 3. DNA of the CDR3: TGTGCCAGCAGCTTGGGACAGCGGGAGAACACCGGGGAGCTGTTTTTT. This gives the protein CASSLGQRENTGELFF.

The V gene is TRBV4-1, the J gene TRBJ1-5; 7 bases map to TRBD1. The CDR3 loop spans 14 amino acids. V dropped 1 base and J dropped 8; count of bases not matched to a gene: 5. CDR1 is MGHRA, CDR2 YSYEKL, per germline. This CDR3 is CASSQGQGIEPQHF. CDR3 coding DNA: TGCGCCAGCAGCCAAGGACAGGGAATAGAGCCCCAGCATTTT.

Concerning this clone: The junction departs from the called germline gene at one end, perhaps through a read error. V is TRBV7-7 and J is TRBJ2-3; weak D call: TRBD1 (5 bases). This CDR3 region has 14 residues. Germline CDR1 is SSHAT and CDR2 is FNYEAQ (reference sequence). This CDR3 is CASSLTDIADTQYF. The CDR3 bases are TGTGCTAGCAGCTTGACGGACATCGCAGATACGCAGTATTTT. Filled out from reference TRBV7-7 and TRBJ2-3, the complete variable domain reads GAGVSQSPRYKVTKRGQDVTLRCDPISSHATLYWYQQALGQGPEFLTYFNYEAQPDKSGLPSDRFSAERPEGSISTLTIQRTEQRDSAMYRCASSLTDIADTQYFGPGTRLTVL.